This T cell receptor (beta chain) was observed in a study of cytomegalovirus exposure and HLA in healthy donors (dated by TCRdb to 2015 to 2018). Study-wide context: According to a later analysis, the roughly 120 validation repertoires were produced on the same platform as the roughly 600 repertoires of the first cohort. The study aimed to test whether signatures of past pathogen exposure could be identified by cataloging public T cell receptors. Besides the first cohort of 666 subjects, a separate validation cohort made up of some 110 different subjects was used. The study combined high-throughput TCR immunosequencing, statistical association of individual TCRs with disease status, and machine learning to predict cytomegalovirus infection status. General conclusions and limits of the study: In the study, 164 TCR beta chains were listed as associated with cytomegalovirus. The classifier was reported to diagnose cytomegalovirus status with high specificity and sensitivity in both the original cohort and the validation cohort. Of the cluster scores, around 95% were above 0 in a later analysis, which found that TCRs clustered in the first cohort also tended to co-occur in the 120 validation repertoires. In vitro tests confirmed that a few of the cytomegalovirus-associated TCR beta chains recognize cytomegalovirus antigens. Across donors, most TCR sequences were observed very rarely, whereas some public TCRs were present in many individuals. A later analysis lacked HLA typing for the validation cohort, so it scored co-occurrence in that cohort across all 110 or so repertoires. According to the authors, the approach could potentially be generalized to other disease states and immunological phenotypes.

The CDR3 has 15 amino acids, counting the end cysteine and phenylalanine. The kept DNA is CDR3 alone, 45 bases in frame from the first base. CDR1 and CDR2 were assigned from the germline V gene as SGHVS and FQNEAQ. V loses 6 bases of germline sequence and J loses 5 bases, and the interval between the two ends is 16 bases. The method was the immunoSEQ multiplex PCR assay. The study's processing was this. A statistical classification framework was built for diagnosing cytomegalovirus status from the catalog of TCR beta chain sequences. Here the immuneACCESS table is served through TCRdb, limited to in-frame sequences with V and J called. Missing clones are a known gap in these copies; in checked studies unresolved V genes cover under half, and the rest lacks a known reason. V, J and clone size derive from that table, while D and trimming were established from the DNA sequence. The sample table holds about 76,000 clones, of which roughly 94% were seen once. The ten largest account for around 0.65% of the sample.

Donors formed part of the validation cohort, which comprised approximately 130 subjects and was distinct from the first cohort of over 500 subjects. Regarding this clone: Its antigen is still unknown. No much larger clone is present one base from it, and per-base qualities are unavailable.

The TCR comes from a woman aged 18-30 years in good health and CMV-seronegative. The sequence joins TRBV7-8 to TRBJ2-2; confidence is insufficient to name the D gene. Sequenced input: PBMCs. The CDR3 in this case is CASSSKRGPTGELFF. The DNA sequence is given as TGTGCCAGCAGTTCCAAGAGAGGCCCAACCGGGGAGCTGTTTTTT.